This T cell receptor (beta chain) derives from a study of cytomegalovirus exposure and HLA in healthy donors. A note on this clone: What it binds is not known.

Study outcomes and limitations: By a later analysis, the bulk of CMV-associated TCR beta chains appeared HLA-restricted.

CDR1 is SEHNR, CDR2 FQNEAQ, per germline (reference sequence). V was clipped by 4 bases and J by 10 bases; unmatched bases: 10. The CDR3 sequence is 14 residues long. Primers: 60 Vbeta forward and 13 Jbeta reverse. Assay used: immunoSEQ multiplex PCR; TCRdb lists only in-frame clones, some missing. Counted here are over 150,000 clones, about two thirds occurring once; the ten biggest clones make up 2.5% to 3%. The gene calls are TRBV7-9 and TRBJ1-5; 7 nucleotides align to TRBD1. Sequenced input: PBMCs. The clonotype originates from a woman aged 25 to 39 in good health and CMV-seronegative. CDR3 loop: CASSSGTVQFPQHF. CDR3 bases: TGTGCCAGCAGCTCCGGGACAGTACAGTTCCCCCAGCATTTT.